This T cell receptor beta chain derives from a study of blood T cell repertoires in COVID-19. Study overall: The analysed material was cDNA or gDNA that came from T cells, B-cell-depleted T cells, or PBMCs.

Here immunoSEQ multiplex PCR was the method, and the copy in TCRdb shows in-frame clones only, minus some. The repertoire holds about 330,000 clones, with around nine tenths as singletons. Two negative PCRs, clearance, or symptom resolution characterized the recovered Cohort 3 donors. This CDR3 comprises 14 residues. The germline CDR1 and CDR2 sequences are MNHNY and SVGAGI (reference sequence). The V gene lost 7 bases and the J gene lost 8 bases, with 17 bases spanning the gap. The sequence was collected from a woman aged 25 to 39 who had recovered from COVID-19. The specimen was PBMCs or T cells enriched from blood (not recorded which). The V gene is TRBV6-6, the J gene TRBJ1-4; no clear D. CDR3 nucleotides: TGTGCCAGCACCCCTAGGAGGGTTCAGGAAAAACTGTTTTTT. Its protein is CASTPRRVQEKLFF.